This record looks at one T cell receptor beta chain sequence and its context. This specimen belongs to a study of blood T cell repertoires in COVID-19. Study context: Acute-phase and convalescent COVID-19 samples originated in the United States, Italy and Spain. The analysed material was cDNA or gDNA that came from T cells, B-cell-depleted T cells, or PBMCs.

In the authors' workflow: Estimates of nucleated cell counts were drawn from the amplification of reference gene primers. Sequenced by immunoSEQ multiplex PCR; TCRdb stores in-frame clones only, minus some. Clone size and the V and J calls come from that table; the DNA yielded D and trimming. This repertoire shows about 140,000 clones, approximately 90% found once; its top ten account for 8% to 13%. Germline V gene data show CDR1 as DFQATT and CDR2 as SNEGSKA (reference sequence). V dropped 6 bases and J dropped 6 bases, with 10 bases sitting between them. CDR3 length: 11 amino acids. The chain links TRBV20-1 to TRBJ2-3; possible D gene TRBD1, 5 bases. This TCR was sampled from a woman older than 75 with acute or convalescent COVID-19. Sequencing was carried out using peripheral blood. This chain's CDR3 is CSAPQGDTQYF. The CDR3 DNA is TGCAGTGCCCCTCAGGGCGATACGCAGTATTTT.